These 7 T cell receptor beta chains were sequenced from one sample in a study of beta chain features in type 1 diabetes. The study reverse transcribed the entire isolated RNA, so it sequenced expressed TCRB transcripts. Measured with immunoSEQ multiplex PCR; TCRdb has only the in-frame clones, and not every one. This table has about 210,000 clones, around 9.9% appearing once. The sequenced sample was central memory CD4+ T cells from blood. These receptors were obtained from a man between 18 and 29 years old in good health.

The sample holds many counts of this clone. The chain links TRBV14 to TRBJ2-1, with TRBD1 as a possible D gene (5 bases). The V gene's germline CDR1 is SGHDN and CDR2 FVKESK. The CDR3 extends over 13 amino acids. Trimming stripped 2 bases from V and 4 bases from J, with 6 bases between. As DNA, the CDR3 is TGTGCCAGCAGCCAACGACAGTACAATGAGCAGTTCTTC. Its translation: CASSQRQYNEQFF. The variable domain in full, with the rest retrieved from reference TRBV14 and TRBJ2-1, is EAGVTQFPSHSVIEKGQTVTLRCDPISGHDNLYWYRRVMGKEIKFLLHFVKESKQDESGMPNNRFLAERTGGTYSTLKVQPAELEDSGVYFCASSQRQYNEQFFGPGTRLTVL.

This clone came up a few times. The identical CDR3 is also encoded by other nucleotide sequences in the sample. This rearrangement joins TRBV7-2 to TRBJ2-1; 10 bases match TRBD2. The germline V gene has CDR1 SGHTA and CDR2 FQGNSA. The CDR3 contains 14 residues. Losses at the gene ends were 5 bases for V and 7 bases for J; bases not matched to a gene: 5. CDR3 sequence reads: CASSPGLAVNEQFF. In DNA, the CDR3 is TGTGCCAGCAGCCCAGGACTAGCGGTGAATGAGCAGTTCTTC.

The rearrangement joins TRBV5-4 to TRBJ1-5; 7 positions agree with TRBD1. Germline CDR1 reads SGHNT; CDR2 reads YYREEE (reference sequence). With 5 bases clipped from V and 7 bases from J, the junction kept 9 bases outside the gene matches. The CDR3 is made up of 14 amino acids. CDR3 in DNA: TGTGCCAGCAGTATAGGGGGCGCACAGCAGCCCCAGCATTTT. This sequence encodes CASSIGGAQQPQHF.

This clone was recorded at least ten times. The chain uses TRBV5-4 and TRBJ2-3; D not certain. CDR1 and CDR2 (germline): SGHNT, YYREEE (reference sequence). V lost 4 bases and J lost 6, with 18 bases in between. The CDR3 runs to 15 residues. In DNA, the CDR3 is TGTGCCAGCAGCCAGCCGGAAGGGCCCCTTGATACGCAGTATTTT. Translation: CASSQPEGPLDTQYF.

Only a few counts were recorded for this clone. The chain couples TRBV20-1 to TRBJ2-5, with D perhaps matching TRBD1 (6 bases). The V gene's germline CDR1 is DFQATT and CDR2 SNEGSKA (reference sequence). CDR3 length equals 11 residues. V was cut by 5 bases and J by 7 bases, with 11 bases left in between. The CDR3 coding sequence is TGCAGTGCTGTCAGGGGCGGGACCCAGTACTTC. Translation gives CSAVRGGTQYF.

This clone was observed a few times. The rearrangement joins TRBV20-1 to TRBJ2-7, with D uncertain. V lost 3 bases, J lost 5 bases, and 5 bases lay in between. From germline, CDR1 is DFQATT and CDR2 SNEGSKA (reference sequence). The CDR3 length is 10 residues. The CDR3 sequence is CSASGNEQYF. In DNA form, the CDR3 reads TGCAGTGCTAGTGGCAACGAGCAGTACTTC.

The chain couples TRBV9 to TRBJ2-1; TRBD1 might be the D (5 bases). Trimming removed 1 base at V and 3 bases at J, with 8 bases between. The CDR3 spans 14 residues. Germline CDR1 SGDLS, CDR2 YYNGEE. CDR3: CASSVSGHYNEQFF. Written as DNA, the CDR3 is TGTGCCAGCAGCGTATCAGGGCACTACAATGAGCAGTTCTTC.